This T cell receptor (beta chain) was sequenced during a study of blood T cell repertoires in COVID-19. In the study overall: PBMCs, B-cell-depleted T cells, or T cells provided the cDNA or gDNA that made up the material.

This clone was picked up one time. Profiled with immunoSEQ multiplex PCR; TCRdb holds only in-frame clones, not every one. In the table there are about 370,000 clones, just over 90% of which are singletons. This CDR3 has 16 amino acids. The germline V gene has CDR1 WNHNN and CDR2 SYGVQD (reference sequence). With 5 bases clipped from V and 1 base from J, the junction kept 8 bases outside the gene matches. Sequences were obtained from PBMCs or T cells enriched from blood (not recorded which). The receptor comes from a woman aged 40 to 50 who had been exposed to COVID-19. This chain joins TRBV10-1 and TRBJ2-7; TRBD2 aligns across 10 bases. DNA of the CDR3: TGCGCCAGCAGTAGATCTACTAGCGGGGCTTCCTACGAGCAGTACTTC. The encoded protein is CASSRSTSGASYEQYF.